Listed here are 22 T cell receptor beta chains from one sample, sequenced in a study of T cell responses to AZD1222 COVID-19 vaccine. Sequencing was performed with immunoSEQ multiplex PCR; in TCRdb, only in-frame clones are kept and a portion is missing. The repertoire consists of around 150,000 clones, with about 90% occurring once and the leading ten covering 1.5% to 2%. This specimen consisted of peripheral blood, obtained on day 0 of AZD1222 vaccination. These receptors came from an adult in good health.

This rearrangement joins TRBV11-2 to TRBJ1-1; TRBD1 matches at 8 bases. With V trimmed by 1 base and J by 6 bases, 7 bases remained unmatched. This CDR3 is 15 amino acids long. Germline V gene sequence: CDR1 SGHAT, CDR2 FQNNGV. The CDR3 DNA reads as TGTGCCAGCAGCTTAGCTAGCAGGGGGCGGGCTGAAGCTTTCTTT. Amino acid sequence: CASSLASRGRAEAFF.

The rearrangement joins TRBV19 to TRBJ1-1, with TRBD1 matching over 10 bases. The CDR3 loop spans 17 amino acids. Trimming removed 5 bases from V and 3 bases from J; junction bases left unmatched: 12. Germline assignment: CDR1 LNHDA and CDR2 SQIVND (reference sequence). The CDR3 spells CASSPRDRGKLDTEAFF. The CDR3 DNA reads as TGTGCCAGTAGTCCCCGGGACAGGGGTAAGTTGGACACTGAAGCTTTCTTT. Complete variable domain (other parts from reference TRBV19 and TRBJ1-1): DGGITQSPKYLFRKEGQNVTLSCEQNLNHDAMYWYRQDPGQGLRLIYYSQIVNDFQKGDIAEGYSVSREKKESFPLTVTSAQKNPTAFYLCASSPRDRGKLDTEAFFGQGTRLTVV.

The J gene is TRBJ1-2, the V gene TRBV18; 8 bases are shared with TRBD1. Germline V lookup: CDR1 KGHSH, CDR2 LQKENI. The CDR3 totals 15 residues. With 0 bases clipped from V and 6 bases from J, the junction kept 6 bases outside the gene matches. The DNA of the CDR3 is TGTGCCAGCTCACCACCGGCAGGGGGCAGGGATGGCTACACCTTC. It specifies CASSPPAGGRDGYTF.

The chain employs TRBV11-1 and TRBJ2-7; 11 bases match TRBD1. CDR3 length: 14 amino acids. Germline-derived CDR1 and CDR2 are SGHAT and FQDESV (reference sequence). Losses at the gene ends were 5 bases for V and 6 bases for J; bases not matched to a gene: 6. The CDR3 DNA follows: TGTGCCAGCAGCGCCAGGACAGGGGGCGGCGAGCAGTACTTC. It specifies CASSARTGGGEQYF.

The CDR3 protein is CASSSTGEGYEQYF. The CDR3 DNA sequence: TGTGCCAGCAGTTCGACAGGGGAAGGCTACGAGCAGTACTTC. The chain recombines TRBV6-5 with TRBJ2-7, with 8 bases fitting TRBD1. The CDR3 has 14 amino acids. J was trimmed by 3 bases and V by 4 bases; bases with no gene match: 5. Germline V gene lookup returns CDR1 MNHEY and CDR2 SVGAGI.

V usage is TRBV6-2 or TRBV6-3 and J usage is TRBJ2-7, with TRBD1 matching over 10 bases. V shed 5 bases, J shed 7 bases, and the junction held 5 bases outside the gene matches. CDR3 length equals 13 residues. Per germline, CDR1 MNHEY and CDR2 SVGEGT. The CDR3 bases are TGTGCCAGCAGTCACCGGGACAGGGGTGAGCAGTACTTC. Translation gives CASSHRDRGEQYF.

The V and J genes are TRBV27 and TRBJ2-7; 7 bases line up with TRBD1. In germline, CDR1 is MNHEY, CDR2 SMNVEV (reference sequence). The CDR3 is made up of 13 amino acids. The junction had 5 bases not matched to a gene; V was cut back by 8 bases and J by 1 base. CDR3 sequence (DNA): TGTGCCAGCGTTGACAGGGCGTCCTACGAGCAGTACTTC. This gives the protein CASVDRASYEQYF.

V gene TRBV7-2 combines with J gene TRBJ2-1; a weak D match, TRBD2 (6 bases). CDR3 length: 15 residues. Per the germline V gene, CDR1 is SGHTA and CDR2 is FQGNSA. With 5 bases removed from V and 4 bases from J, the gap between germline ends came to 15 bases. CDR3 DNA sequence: TGTGCCAGCAGCACCTCTCGGGGGACTTACAATGAGCAGTTCTTC. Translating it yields CASSTSRGTYNEQFF.

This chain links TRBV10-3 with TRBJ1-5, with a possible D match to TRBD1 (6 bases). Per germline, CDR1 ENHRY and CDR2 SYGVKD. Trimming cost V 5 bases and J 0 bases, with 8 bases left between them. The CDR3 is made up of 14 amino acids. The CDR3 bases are TGTGCCATCAGTAGGGACAATAGCAATCAGCCCCAGCATTTT. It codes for CAISRDNSNQPQHF.

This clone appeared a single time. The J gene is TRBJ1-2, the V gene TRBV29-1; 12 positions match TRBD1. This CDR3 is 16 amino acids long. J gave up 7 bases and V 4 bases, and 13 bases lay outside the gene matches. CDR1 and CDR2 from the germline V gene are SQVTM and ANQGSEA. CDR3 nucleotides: TGCAGCGTTGTTTGGGGACGGGGACAGGGGGCTGTTGGCTACACCTTC. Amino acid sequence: CSVVWGRGQGAVGYTF.

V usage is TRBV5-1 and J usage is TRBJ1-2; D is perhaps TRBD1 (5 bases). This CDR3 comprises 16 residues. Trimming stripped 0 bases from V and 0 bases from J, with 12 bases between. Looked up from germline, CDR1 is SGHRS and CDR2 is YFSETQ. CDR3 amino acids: CASSLVSRGTNYGYTF. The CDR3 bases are TGCGCCAGCAGCTTGGTCAGTAGGGGAACTAACTATGGCTACACCTTC.

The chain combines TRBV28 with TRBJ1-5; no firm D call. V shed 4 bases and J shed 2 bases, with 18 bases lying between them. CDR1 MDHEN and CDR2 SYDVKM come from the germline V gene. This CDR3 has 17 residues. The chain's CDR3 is CASSSSVGRRGNQPQHF. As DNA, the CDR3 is TGTGCCAGCAGTTCGTCAGTCGGCCGTAGGGGCAATCAGCCCCAGCATTTT.

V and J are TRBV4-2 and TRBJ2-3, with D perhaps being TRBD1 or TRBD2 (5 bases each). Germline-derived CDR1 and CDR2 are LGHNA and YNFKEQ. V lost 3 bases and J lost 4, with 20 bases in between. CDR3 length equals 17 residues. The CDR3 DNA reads TGTGCCAGCAGCCAGCCTAGCCGGACAACCGGGGCAGATACGCAGTATTTT. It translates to CASSQPSRTTGADTQYF.

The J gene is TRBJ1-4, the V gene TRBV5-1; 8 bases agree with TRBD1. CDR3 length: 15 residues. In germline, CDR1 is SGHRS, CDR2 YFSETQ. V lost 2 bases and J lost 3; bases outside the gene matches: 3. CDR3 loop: CASSLSGGPNEKLFF. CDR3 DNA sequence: TGCGCCAGCAGCTTATCAGGGGGCCCTAATGAAAAACTGTTTTTT.

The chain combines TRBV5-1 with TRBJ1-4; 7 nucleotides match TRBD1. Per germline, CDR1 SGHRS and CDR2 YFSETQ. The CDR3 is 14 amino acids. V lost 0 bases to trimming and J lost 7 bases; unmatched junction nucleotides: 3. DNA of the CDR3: TGCGCCAGCAGCTTGGAGTACAGGGGTGAAAAACTGTTTTTT. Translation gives CASSLEYRGEKLFF.

CDR3: CASSSAAGTYEQYF. The DNA of the CDR3 is TGTGCCAGCAGTTCGGCGGCGGGGACCTACGAGCAGTACTTC. The gene calls are TRBV27 and TRBJ2-7; maybe TRBD2 (6 bases). Germline loops: CDR1 MNHEY, CDR2 SMNVEV (reference sequence). The CDR3 contains 14 residues. V lost 4 bases, J lost 2 bases, and 12 bases lay in between.

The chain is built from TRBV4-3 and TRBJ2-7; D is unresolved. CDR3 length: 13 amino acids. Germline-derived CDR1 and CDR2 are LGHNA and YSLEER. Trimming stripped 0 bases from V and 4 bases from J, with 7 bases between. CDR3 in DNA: TGCGCCAGCAGCCAAGATAGAGAGTACGAGCAGTACTTC. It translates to CASSQDREYEQYF.

Here the CDR3 DNA reads TGCGCCAGCAGCACCGGACAATCGAACACTGAAGCTTTCTTT. This gives the protein CASSTGQSNTEAFF. This rearrangement joins TRBV5-1 to TRBJ1-1, with D possibly matching TRBD1 (5 bases). Per germline, CDR1 SGHRS and CDR2 YFSETQ. V gave up 4 bases and J gave up 1 base, with 11 bases separating them. The length of the CDR3 is 14 residues.

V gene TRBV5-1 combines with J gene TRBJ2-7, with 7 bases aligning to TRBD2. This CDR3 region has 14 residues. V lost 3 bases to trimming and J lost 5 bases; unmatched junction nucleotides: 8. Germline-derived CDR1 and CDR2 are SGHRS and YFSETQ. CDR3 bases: TGCGCCAGCAGCTGGACTGGCGGGAGCCACGAGCAGTACTTC. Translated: CASSWTGGSHEQYF.

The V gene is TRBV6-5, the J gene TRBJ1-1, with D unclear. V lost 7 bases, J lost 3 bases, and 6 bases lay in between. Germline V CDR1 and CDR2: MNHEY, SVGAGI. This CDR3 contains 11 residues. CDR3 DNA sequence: TGTGCCAGCACCTCTTACACTGAAGCTTTCTTT. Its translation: CASTSYTEAFF.

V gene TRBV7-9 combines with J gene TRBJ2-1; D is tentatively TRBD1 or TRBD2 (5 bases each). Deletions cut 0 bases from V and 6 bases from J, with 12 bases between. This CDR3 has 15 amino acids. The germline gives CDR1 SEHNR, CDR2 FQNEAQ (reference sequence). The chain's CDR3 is CASSLAGTTFNEQFF. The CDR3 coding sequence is TGTGCCAGCAGCTTAGCTGGGACCACCTTCAATGAGCAGTTCTTC.

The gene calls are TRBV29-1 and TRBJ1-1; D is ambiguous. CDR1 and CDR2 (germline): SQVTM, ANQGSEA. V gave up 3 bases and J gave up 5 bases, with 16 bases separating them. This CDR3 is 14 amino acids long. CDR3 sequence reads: CSVDGVGRVTEAFF. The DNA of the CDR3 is TGCAGCGTTGATGGTGTAGGGAGGGTGACTGAAGCTTTCTTT. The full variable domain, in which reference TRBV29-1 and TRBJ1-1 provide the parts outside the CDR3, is SAVISQKPSRDICQRGTSLTIQCQVDSQVTMMFWYRQQPGQSLTLIATANQGSEATYESGFVIDKFPISRPNLTFSTLTVSNMSPEDSSIYLCSVDGVGRVTEAFFGQGTRLTVV.